This entry concerns a single T cell receptor beta chain. Its antigen is unidentified. Germline V gene data show CDR1 as MDHEN and CDR2 as SYDVKM. V dropped 6 bases and J dropped 0; count of bases not matched to a gene: 3. This CDR3 contains 14 residues. In the PCR, 60 Vbeta and 13 Jbeta primers were used. The table came from immunoSEQ multiplex PCR; TCRdb's copy has only in-frame clones and leaves some out. The sample has about 190,000 clones, around 86% seen once; the top ten hold less than 7%. Healthy people donating bone marrow made up the donors. This entry belongs to a study of cytomegalovirus exposure and HLA in healthy donors. Study observations and caveats: Prior analysis indicated that the majority of TCR beta V segments exhibited productivity approximately 90% or approximately 30% of the time. Some public TCRs appeared in many individuals, while most sequences were rare. Follow-up analysis later connected one missense variant in DCLRE1C with trimming of TCR beta V- and J-genes.

The clonotype comes from a middle-aged man in good health and CMV-seropositive. The chain couples TRBV28 to TRBJ2-3; 7 bases agree with TRBD1. Sequencing was carried out using PBMCs. The CDR3 is CASSGQVSTDTQYF. CDR3 nucleotides: TGTGCCAGCAGCGGACAGGTTAGCACAGATACGCAGTATTTT. Filled out from reference TRBV28 and TRBJ2-3, the complete variable domain reads DVKVTQSSRYLVKRTGEKVFLECVQDMDHENMFWYRQDPGLGLRLIYFSYDVKMKEKGDIPEGYSVSREKKERFSLILESASTNQTSMYLCASSGQVSTDTQYFGPGTRLTVL.